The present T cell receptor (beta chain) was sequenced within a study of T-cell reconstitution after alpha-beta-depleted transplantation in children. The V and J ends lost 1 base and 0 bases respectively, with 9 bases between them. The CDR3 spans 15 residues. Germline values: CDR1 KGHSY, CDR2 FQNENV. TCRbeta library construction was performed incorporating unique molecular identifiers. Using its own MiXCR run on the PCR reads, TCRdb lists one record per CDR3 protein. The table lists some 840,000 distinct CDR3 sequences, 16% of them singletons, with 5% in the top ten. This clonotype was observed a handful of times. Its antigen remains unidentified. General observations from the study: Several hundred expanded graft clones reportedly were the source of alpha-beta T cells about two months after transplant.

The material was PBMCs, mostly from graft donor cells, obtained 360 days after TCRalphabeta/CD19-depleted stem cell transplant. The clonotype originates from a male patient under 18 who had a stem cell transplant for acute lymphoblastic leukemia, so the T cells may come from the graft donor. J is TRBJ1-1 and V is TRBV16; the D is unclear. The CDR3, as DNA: TGTGCCAGCAGCCAATTAGGAGCTTTGAACACTGAAGCTTTCTTT. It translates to CASSQLGALNTEAFF.